This T cell receptor beta chain appears in the sequencing data of a study of CD8 T cells in Susac syndrome. The length of the CDR3 is 14 residues. CDR1 is ENHRY and CDR2 is SYGVKD in the germline V gene. Trimming removed 0 bases at V and 2 bases at J, with 8 bases between. About 0.45 to 1 ug RNA was reverse transcribed with random hexamers. TCRdb re-called the immunoSEQ multiplex PCR reads through MiXCR, storing one row per CDR3 protein. The data show approximately 180,000 distinct CDR3 sequences, approximately 96% seen once. This chain uses TRBV10-3 with TRBJ2-7; D ambiguous. Material: CD4+ T cells from PBMCs. The clonotype comes from a human donor with multiple sclerosis. The CDR3 nucleotides are TGTGCCATCAGTGAGTCGGTCAGAACCTACGAGCAGTACTTC. The encoded protein is CAISESVRTYEQYF.